This T cell receptor (beta chain) was recorded in a study of cytomegalovirus exposure and HLA in healthy donors. Study-wide points: The dataset shows that most TCR sequences were rare, while some public TCRs occurred in many donors. About 150 TCR beta chains were listed as cytomegalovirus-associated. Reports indicated that the classifier achieved high specificity and sensitivity in diagnosing cytomegalovirus status.

The donors were members of the validation cohort, which comprised 100 to 150 subjects and was separate from the first cohort of 666 subjects. Comment on this clone: Its matching antigen is unknown.

The data were produced by immunoSEQ multiplex PCR, yet TCRdb's version contains in-frame clones alone and is incomplete. The sample lists about 200,000 clones, approximately 87% occurring once. Sequenced input: PBMCs. The source is a woman aged 18-29 years in good health and CMV-seronegative.

The CDR3, as DNA: TGTGCCAGCAGTTGGGGCCCAAGTGGGACCCAGTACTTC. This gives the protein CASSWGPSGTQYF. V gene TRBV27 combines with J gene TRBJ2-5, with D perhaps TRBD1 (5 bases). The germline V gene encodes CDR1 MNHEY and CDR2 SMNVEV (reference sequence). Trimming cost V 4 bases and J 7 bases, with 13 bases left between them. The CDR3 runs to 13 residues.